This T cell receptor beta chain emerged from a study of shared clonotypes between healthy human individuals. V lost 6 bases, J lost 3 bases, and 12 bases lay in between. The germline V gene has CDR1 MNHNY and CDR2 SVGAGI (reference sequence). CDR3 length equals 13 residues. Measured with immunoSEQ multiplex PCR; TCRdb has only the in-frame clones, and not every one. Seen here are about 1,500,000 clones, around 97% observed once, and the top ten hold about 1.2%. The rearrangement uses TRBV6-6 and TRBJ2-7, with no clear D. The specimen was naive CD4+ T cells sorted from blood. The subset denotes: CD45RA+ positively selected. The receptor's source is a man aged 25 to 40 in good health. The CDR3 loop reads CASRKDLDYEQYF. The CDR3 DNA is TGTGCCAGCAGGAAGGACCTAGACTACGAGCAGTACTTC.